This T cell receptor (beta chain) is drawn from a study of blood T cell repertoires in COVID-19. Whole-study context: Material from acute and convalescent COVID-19 was sourced from the United States, Italy and Spain. From T cells, B-cell-depleted T cells, or PBMCs came the material, which was cDNA or gDNA.

The CDR3 loop spans 17 amino acids. Germline V lookup: CDR1 SGHRS, CDR2 YFSETQ. With 3 bases clipped from V and 4 bases from J, the junction kept 7 bases outside the gene matches. How the authors handled the data: Counts of nucleated cells, estimated from reference gene primer amplification, were obtained. This table comes from immunoSEQ multiplex PCR, and its TCRdb copy is limited to in-frame clones, with some not included. For V, J and clone size, that table is used; D and trimming come from the DNA. The data show over 95,000 clones, roughly 90% seen once. This clone was counted once. The chain has TRBV5-1 and TRBJ2-2; 12 bases agree with TRBD2. Sequencing input: peripheral blood. The sequence was collected from a human donor with acute or convalescent COVID-19. The donor label of this sample is uncertain. For the CDR3, the DNA is TGCGCCAGCAGCTCGAACCCACTAGCGGGAGGCACCGGGGAGCTGTTTTTT. Protein product: CASSSNPLAGGTGELFF.